The 24 T cell receptor beta chains given below trace back to one sample, sequenced in a study of blood T cells in healthy people across ages. It was with a sample-barcoded 5' primer and a J-beta primer mix that a second PCR of about 6 to 12 cycles was run. TCRdb used MiXCR to reprocess the 5' RACE reads, holding one entry per CDR3 protein. The sample shows hundreds of thousands of distinct CDR3 sequences, around 26% of them seen only once. Material: blood. These receptors were collected from a woman older than 75 in good health.

This clonotype was recorded a few times. This chain links TRBV28 with TRBJ2-5; D is unresolved. Germline V CDR1 and CDR2: MDHEN, SYDVKM. V shed 6 bases and J shed 4 bases, with 15 bases lying between them. The CDR3 is 14 amino acids. This CDR3 is CASRFSEPPETQYF. DNA of the CDR3: TGTGCCAGCAGGTTTTCAGAGCCCCCAGAGACCCAGTACTTC. The full variable domain, its missing parts supplied by reference TRBV28 and TRBJ2-5, is DVKVTQSSRYLVKRTGEKVFLECVQDMDHENMFWYRQDPGLGLRLIYFSYDVKMKEKGDIPEGYSVSREKKERFSLILESASTNQTSMYLCASRFSEPPETQYFGPGTRLLVL.

The CDR3 here is CASSQVGLSYGYTF. CDR3 in DNA: TGCGCCAGCAGCCAGGTTGGACTGAGCTATGGCTACACCTTC. This chain links TRBV4-1 with TRBJ1-2, with D unclear. The CDR3 extends over 14 amino acids. In germline, CDR1 is MGHRA, CDR2 YSYEKL. V was clipped by 3 bases and J by 4 bases, with 12 bases between them.

This clonotype was observed a few times. The chain is built from TRBV7-2 and TRBJ1-1; 9 bases fit TRBD1. Germline CDR1 is SGHTA and CDR2 is FQGNSA. This CDR3 contains 15 residues. V shed 6 bases, J shed 1 base, and the junction held 6 bases outside the gene matches. Here the CDR3 reads CASRPTGGGNTEAFF. The CDR3 DNA is TGTGCCAGCAGACCGACAGGGGGGGGGAACACTGAAGCTTTCTTT.

This clonotype has more than one count but fewer than ten. One base away lies a much larger clone, so this may be a sequencing read error. The chain is built from TRBV10-3 and TRBJ1-4; possibly TRBD1 for D (6 bases). In germline, CDR1 is ENHRY, CDR2 SYGVKD. This CDR3 spans 14 amino acids. The chain's CDR3 is CAIRESQGREKLFF. The CDR3 bases are TGTGCCATCAGGGAGTCACAGGGACGCGAAAAACTGTTTTTT.

On this clonotype itself: A much bigger clone sits one base away, suggesting this may be a read error. This chain links TRBV28 with TRBJ1-2; D may be TRBD1 (6 bases). The V and J ends lost 5 bases and 6 bases respectively, with 16 bases between them. The CDR3 sequence is 14 residues long. Germline V CDR1 and CDR2: MDHEN, SYDVKM. The CDR3 DNA sequence: TGTGCCAGCAGTATGACAGTTGGGGACAATGGCTACACCTTC. Protein product: CASSMTVGDNGYTF.

This clonotype turned up a few times. The chain is built from TRBV5-4 and TRBJ2-1; 9 positions match TRBD2. Germline V CDR1 and CDR2: SGHNT, YYREEE (reference sequence). The CDR3 length is 15 residues. V trimming: 0 bases; J trimming: 8 bases; junction bases outside the gene matches: 6. In DNA form, the CDR3 reads TGTGCCAGCAGCTTGGTCCAGCGGGGGGCCCATGAGCAGTTCTTC. It encodes CASSLVQRGAHEQFF.

Details on this clonotype: With a much larger clone just one base away, this may be a read error. The chain uses TRBV11-2 and TRBJ2-4; D is unclear. The J call is in doubt because the DNA end fits TRBJ2-1 better. Germline values: CDR1 SGHAT, CDR2 FQNNGV. There are 15 residues in the CDR3. The DNA of the CDR3 is TGTGCCAGCAGCTTGAGGAAAGTAGCCAAAAACATTCAGTTCTTC. Translating it yields CASSLRKVAKNIQFF.

In its sample, this clonotype was seen a few times. An end of the junction differs from the germline gene, which may be a read error. The V call is TRBV4-1, the J call TRBJ1-5; no reliable D call. The CDR3 has 13 amino acids. Germline CDR1 MGHRA, CDR2 YSYEKL. The CDR3 here is CASSGLSDQPQHF. In nucleotides, the CDR3 is TGCGCCAGCAGCGGGCTTAGCGATCAGCCCCAGCATTTT.

This clonotype came up many times. The rearrangement links TRBV5-6 to TRBJ2-3, with TRBD2 identical over 13 bases. V trimming: 4 bases; J trimming: 2 bases; junction bases outside the gene matches: 4. The CDR3 length is 16 residues. Germline CDR1 SGHDT, CDR2 YYEEEE. In nucleotides, the CDR3 is TGTGCCAGCAGCCAGACTAGCGGGGGGACCACAGATACGCAGTATTTT. Translation: CASSQTSGGTTDTQYF.

As for this clonotype: Germline and junction disagree at one end, which may indicate a read error. The chain is built from TRBV12-3 or TRBV12-4 and TRBJ2-5, with a tentative D call TRBD2 (5 bases). The CDR3 covers 14 residues. Here the CDR3 reads CTSSRGSSYNEQYF. Written as DNA, the CDR3 is TGTACCAGCAGCCGGGGTTCCTCCTACAATGAGCAGTACTTC.

This clonotype was detected only a few times. The rearrangement joins TRBV12-3 or TRBV12-4 to TRBJ1-1, with D maybe TRBD1 (6 bases). Trimming stripped 3 bases from V and 4 bases from J, with 12 bases between. CDR3 length: 14 residues. The CDR3 DNA reads as TGTGCCAGCAGTTTTCAGGGGAGCAGCACTGAAGCTTTCTTT. It specifies CASSFQGSSTEAFF.

Note on this clonotype: This may be a read error, as it is one base from a much larger clone. This sequence joins TRBV29-1 and TRBJ1-2, with TRBD1 matching 12 bases. The germline V gene encodes CDR1 SQVTM and CDR2 ANQGSEA. With V trimmed by 5 bases and J by 7 bases, 17 bases remained unmatched. CDR3 length: 17 amino acids. In nucleotides, the CDR3 is TGCAGCGTTTCCCCGTCTGGTAGGGGACAGGGGGCCGGTGGCTACACCTTC. It is translated as CSVSPSGRGQGAGGYTF. The complete variable domain, with remaining parts taken from reference TRBV29-1 and TRBJ1-2, reads SAVISQKPSRDICQRGTSLTIQCQVDSQVTMMFWYRQQPGQSLTLIATANQGSEATYESGFVIDKFPISRPNLTFSTLTVSNMSPEDSSIYLCSVSPSGRGQGAGGYTFGSGTRLTVV.

This clonotype was seen many times. The chain joins TRBV24-1 to TRBJ2-3, with 12 positions matching TRBD2. Per the germline V gene, CDR1 is KGHDR and CDR2 is SFDVKD. The CDR3 contains 16 residues. V dropped 3 bases and J dropped 4; count of bases not matched to a gene: 4. The CDR3 coding sequence is TGTGCCACCAGTGATAAGGCTAGCGGGGGGGCAGATACGCAGTATTTT. Its protein product is CATSDKASGGADTQYF.

This clonotype was counted only a few times. The rearrangement links TRBV6-2 or TRBV6-3 to TRBJ2-4, with 9 bases matching TRBD1. TRBJ2-5 explains the end of the DNA better; the J call may be wrong. Looked up from germline, CDR1 is MNHEY and CDR2 is SVGEGT. This CDR3 contains 15 residues. The CDR3: CASSWGQGGSETQYF. The CDR3 DNA reads TGTGCCAGCAGTTGGGGACAGGGAGGGTCCGAGACCCAGTACTTC.

This clonotype has at least ten counts. This chain links TRBV21-1 with TRBJ2-1; TRBD2, the table's D call, lacks a check against the DNA. TRBV21-1 represents a pseudogene. CDR3 length equals 17 residues. Here the CDR3 DNA reads TGTGCCAGCAGCGCAGGCCCTACAGGGGACTCCTACAATGAGCAGTTCTTC. Translation gives CASSAGPTGDSYNEQFF.

The rearrangement joins TRBV5-5 to TRBJ2-2, with unresolved D. The CDR3 runs to 16 residues. V was clipped by 0 bases and J by 0 bases, with 9 bases between them. Germline CDR1 SGHKS, CDR2 YYEKEE (reference sequence). The CDR3 sequence: CASSLGPRPNTGELFF. The CDR3 DNA sequence: TGTGCCAGCAGCTTGGGGCCCAGACCGAACACCGGGGAGCTGTTTTTT.

This clonotype was observed at least ten times. One end of the junction does not line up with germline, which may come from a read error. The CDR3 nucleotides read TGTGCCAGCAGCTTAGGGGACAGGGGGTCCTACGAGCAGTACTTC. Protein: CASSLGDRGSYEQYF. The chain couples TRBV12-3 or TRBV12-4 to TRBJ2-7, with 11 bases identical to TRBD1. The CDR3 length is 15 residues.

The chain employs TRBV4-1 and TRBJ2-3; D may be TRBD2 (6 bases). The ends were cut back, 0 bases at V and 10 bases at J, with 11 bases in the middle. The CDR3 runs to 13 residues. The germline CDR1 and CDR2 sequences are MGHRA and YSYEKL. CDR3 DNA: TGCGCCAGCAGCCAAGATCCCGGGGGTGCGCAGTATTTT. It encodes CASSQDPGGAQYF.

This clonotype was seen only a few times. V and J are TRBV7-2 and TRBJ2-7, with TRBD1 as a possible D gene (6 bases). The CDR3 runs 14 residues. Germline CDR1 and CDR2: SGHTA and FQGNSA. Trimming shortened V by 2 bases and J by 2 bases, and 10 bases separated the two germline ends. The CDR3 sequence: CASSLKTGPYEQYF. The CDR3 region has the DNA TGTGCCAGCAGCTTAAAGACAGGACCCTACGAGCAGTACTTC.

For this clonotype: This may arise from a read error, as a much more abundant clone is one base away. The rearrangement joins TRBV6-5 to TRBJ2-1, with D possibly TRBD2 on 5 matching bases. Trimming stripped 0 bases from V and 13 bases from J, with 22 bases between. The germline CDR1 and CDR2 sequences are MNHEY and SVGAGI. This CDR3 region has 16 residues. This chain's CDR3 is CASSYSPGKIEETQFF. In nucleotides, the CDR3 is TGTGCCAGCAGTTACTCGCCGGGAAAGATAGAAGAGACCCAGTTCTTC.

The chain joins TRBV4-3 to TRBJ1-1; the match to TRBD1 covers 7 bases. The CDR3 is 15 amino acids. Trimming cost V 4 bases and J 4 bases; bases outside gene matches: 9. Germline-derived CDR1 and CDR2 are LGHNA and YSLEER. CDR3 sequence reads: CASSLTDREGTEAFF. CDR3 coding DNA: TGCGCCAGCAGCCTCACTGACAGGGAGGGCACTGAAGCTTTCTTT.

This clonotype was observed at least ten times. The chain joins TRBV20-1 to TRBJ2-3; 11 bases fit TRBD2. Germline loops: CDR1 DFQATT, CDR2 SNEGSKA (reference sequence). This CDR3 contains 13 residues. The CDR3, as DNA: TGCAGCCTACCGGGACTAGCGGTAGATACGCAGTATTTT. Amino acids: CSLPGLAVDTQYF.

The genes are TRBV30 and TRBJ2-6; D is undetermined. The V end lost 3 bases, the J end lost 1 base, and 7 bases lay between the germline ends. The germline V gene has CDR1 GTSNPN and CDR2 SVGIG (reference sequence). CDR3 length: 14 residues. The chain's CDR3 is CAWRWGSGANVLTF. Here the CDR3 DNA reads TGTGCCTGGAGGTGGGGTTCTGGGGCCAACGTCCTGACTTTC. Full variable domain (rest looked up from reference TRBV30 and TRBJ2-6): SQTIHQWPATLVQPVGSPLSLECTVEGTSNPNLYWYRQAAGRGLQLLFYSVGIGQISSEVPQNLSASRPQDRQFILSSKKLLLSDSGFYLCAWRWGSGANVLTFGAGSRLTVL.

This clonotype showed up many times. The chain links TRBV14 to TRBJ1-2; TRBD1 matches 11 bases. Germline V lookup: CDR1 SGHDN, CDR2 FVKESK. The CDR3 totals 18 residues. V lost 5 bases to trimming and J lost 0 bases; unmatched junction nucleotides: 11. The CDR3 DNA sequence: TGTGCCAGCAGCTACGTCCCGGGACAGGGGGGTCCTAACTATGGCTACACCTTC. This translates into CASSYVPGQGGPNYGYTF.